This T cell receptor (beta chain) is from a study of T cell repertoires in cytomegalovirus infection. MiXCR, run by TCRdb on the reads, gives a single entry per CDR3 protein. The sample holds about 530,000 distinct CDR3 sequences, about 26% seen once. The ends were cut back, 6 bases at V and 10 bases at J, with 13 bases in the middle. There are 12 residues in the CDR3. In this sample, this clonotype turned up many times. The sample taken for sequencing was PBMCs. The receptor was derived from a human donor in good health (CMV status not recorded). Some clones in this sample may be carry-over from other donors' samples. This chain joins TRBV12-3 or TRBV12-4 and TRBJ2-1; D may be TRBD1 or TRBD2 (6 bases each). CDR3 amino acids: CASRTGTGEQFF. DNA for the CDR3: TGTGCCAGCAGAACAGGGACTGGGGAGCAGTTCTTC.